This T cell receptor (beta chain) was profiled in a study of blood T cell repertoires in COVID-19 (dated by TCRdb to the early 2020s). For context, the study as a whole: Samples covering the acute and convalescent phases of COVID-19 were provided by collaborators in the United States, Italy and Spain. The prospective study material was composed of cDNA or gDNA derived from T cells, B-cell-depleted T cells, or PBMCs. The dataset comprised deeply sampled blood TCRbeta repertoires from subjects exposed to, actively infected with, or recovered from COVID-19. The repertoires were released in a freely available public database intended as a resource for research on the immune response to SARS-CoV-2. The samples were drawn from the first 160 participants of the ongoing ImmuneRACE study and from over 950 subjects provided by 6 global collaborators. A de-identified subject ID, COVID-19 status, age in years and sex were almost always included in the sample metadata. Where HLA class I and class II types were available, the types were taken from metadata supplied by the sample provider, not from assay-based typing.

Broad study findings and their caveats: Clinical and demographic metadata were provided uncurated, with the amount varying by source and participant.

In the prospective study, participants were about 18 to 95 years old, resided in approximately 25 geographic areas of the United States, and were enrolled through a virtual design. To assign participants to cohorts, the prospective study relied on clinical history that participants themselves reported in a screening survey and a study questionnaire. For ImmuneRACE Cohort 3, a participant was defined as recovered based on two consecutive negative NP/OP PCR tests, clearance by a healthcare professional, or resolution of symptoms. Mobile phlebotomists in the prospective study collected whole blood, serum and a nasopharyngeal or oropharyngeal swab from every participant. Participants in the prospective study had the option to provide additional blood draws and questionnaires over a 2-month period. Before DNA extraction, blood samples from the prospective study were shipped at room temperature or frozen.

The immunoSEQ Assay, a bias-controlled multiplex PCR, was used to amplify TCRbeta CDR3 regions from genomic DNA. Regarding the original processing steps: The number of nucleated cells in each sample was estimated from the amplification of reference gene primers within the assay. To quantify the absolute abundance of each unique TCRbeta CDR3 rearrangement, sequence reads were collapsed and filtered. For each sample, productive Simpson clonality was calculated as the square root of Simpson's diversity index across productive rearrangements. TCRdb holds this immuneACCESS table with in-frame rearrangements only. Some clones are missing; in checked studies, unresolved V genes explain under half, and the rest has no known cause. V and J calls and clone size are copied from that table; D and trimming were computed from the DNA. This sample is represented by over 300,000 clones; approximately 83% of them were singletons. The ten largest clones take up over 2% of the sample.

A word on this clone: Its antigen remains undetermined. The record has no base qualities; no much larger clone is one base away.

The clonotype comes from a man between 25 and 39 years old who had recovered from COVID-19. The sample was PBMCs or T cells enriched from blood (not recorded which).

Here the CDR3 is given as CASSLREGYGYTF. The DNA is TGTGCCAGCAGCCTCCGAGAGGGCTATGGCTACACCTTC. The chain was built from TRBV3-1 (or the pseudogene TRBV3-2) and TRBJ1-2; too little of a D gene remains to name it. A distance of 10 bases separates the germline ends of V and J, which lose 4 bases and 4 bases respectively. The CDR3 goes from the cysteine to the phenylalanine over 13 residues. CDR3 DNA is the only sequence kept; it has 39 bases, read in frame from the first base. CDR1 LGHDT and CDR2 YNNKEL are derived from the germline V gene (reference sequence).